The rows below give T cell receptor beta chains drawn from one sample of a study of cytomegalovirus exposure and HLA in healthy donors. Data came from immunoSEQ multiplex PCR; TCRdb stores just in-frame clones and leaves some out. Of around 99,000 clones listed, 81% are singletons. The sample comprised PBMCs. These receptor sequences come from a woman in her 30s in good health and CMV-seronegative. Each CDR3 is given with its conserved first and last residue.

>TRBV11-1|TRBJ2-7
CASSYQGARIEQYF
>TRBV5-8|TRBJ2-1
CASRLRDRGPYNEQFF
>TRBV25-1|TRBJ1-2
CASSESHGRGYGYTF
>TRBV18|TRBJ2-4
CASSGTGQDIQYF
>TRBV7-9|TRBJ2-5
CASSLTGHPQETQYF
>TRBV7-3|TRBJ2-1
CASSSAGGNEQFF
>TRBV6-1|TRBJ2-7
CASSLNRDWTYEQYF
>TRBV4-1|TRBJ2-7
CASSQDRAYEQYF
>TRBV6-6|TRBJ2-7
CASSYLSGGASYEQYF
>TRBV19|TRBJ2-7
CASSQPGGPGYEQYF
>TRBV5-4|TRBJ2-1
CASSRDAGGNEQFF
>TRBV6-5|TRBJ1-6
CASFSLSQGSSPLHF
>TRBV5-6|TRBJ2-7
CASSSDRMDEQYF
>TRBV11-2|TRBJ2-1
CASQIAGRYNEQFF
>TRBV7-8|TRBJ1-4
CASSPRGAEKVLFF
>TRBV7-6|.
CASSLELAGGEQYF
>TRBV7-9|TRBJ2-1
CASSFSGGSYNEQFF
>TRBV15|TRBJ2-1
CATSRVRQGYNEQFF
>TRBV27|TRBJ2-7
CASSLGLAGPYEQYF
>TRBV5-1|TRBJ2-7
CASSLEGDVSYEQYF
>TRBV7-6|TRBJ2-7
CASSLVQATYEQYF
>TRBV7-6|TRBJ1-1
CASSLSGGANTEAFF
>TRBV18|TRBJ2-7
CASSPDGGGSGKQYF
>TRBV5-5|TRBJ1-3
CASSTIAGTGRGNTIYF
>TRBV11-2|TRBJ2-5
CASREGETQYF
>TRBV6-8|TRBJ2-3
CASSFSGEGTTDTQYF
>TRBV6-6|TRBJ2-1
CASSYSGLAGDEQFF
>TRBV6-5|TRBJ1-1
CASSDLGRAFF
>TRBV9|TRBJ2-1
CASSAGLRGTSEQFF
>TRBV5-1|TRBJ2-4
CASSLGEAKNIQYF
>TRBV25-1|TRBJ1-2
CASSGLGQEYYGYTF
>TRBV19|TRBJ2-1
CATSPGLSEQFF